This T cell receptor beta chain was sequenced during a study of blood T cell repertoires in COVID-19. Study as a whole: Researchers got acute and convalescent COVID-19 samples from the United States, Italy and Spain. PBMCs, B-cell-depleted T cells, or T cells were the source of the cDNA or gDNA that made up the material.

Authors' methods: Researchers report that nucleated cell counts were estimated from reference gene primer amplification. Assay: immunoSEQ multiplex PCR; the TCRdb copy retains only in-frame clones and omits some. V and J calls and clone size are given by that table; D and trimming were obtained from the DNA. The data hold fewer than 250,000 clones, with approximately 80% observed a single time. The germline V gene has CDR1 SGHRS and CDR2 YFSETQ. The CDR3 sequence is 14 residues long. Trimming removed 3 bases from V and 2 bases from J, with 9 bases in between. The V and J genes are TRBV5-1 and TRBJ1-3; perhaps TRBD1 as D (6 bases). The receptor comes from a human donor in a cohort sampled during active COVID-19. Sequenced sample: peripheral blood. The CDR3 bases are TGCGCCAGCAGCTCCGGACAGACTGGAAACACCATATATTTT. Amino acids: CASSSGQTGNTIYF.